These T cell receptor beta chains were read from a single sample in a study of cytomegalovirus exposure and HLA in healthy donors. Clones were read by immunoSEQ multiplex PCR, and TCRdb kept only the in-frame ones, dropping some. Of approximately 280,000 clones listed, around 86% are singletons. The sequenced material came from PBMCs. The receptor source for this set is a woman aged 18-35 years in good health and CMV-seronegative. The CDR3 runs from the conserved cysteine through the conserved F or W.

V: TRBV19; CDR3: CASSQGTSGSTDTQYF
V: TRBV7-3; CDR3: CASSLQGGTEAFF
V: TRBV5-6; CDR3: CASSLGPGGETQYF
V: TRBV5-1; CDR3: CASSLSGEYTEAFF
V: TRBV4-1; CDR3: CASSQDLGTTAKNIQYF
V: TRBV27; CDR3: CASSLDYARQATGELFF
V: TRBV6-5; CDR3: CASSPRTSGVSQYF
V: TRBV27; CDR3: CASSQTGANYGYTF
V: TRBV6-5; CDR3: CASSYSGGTYEQYF
V: TRBV2; CDR3: CASSEGLSRETQYF
V: TRBV11-2; CDR3: CASSGGAGAGLGNSPLHF
V: TRBV30; CDR3: CAWSVRLAGDYNEQFF
V: TRBV28; CDR3: CASRYEAGYTF
V: TRBV7-2; CDR3: CASSLSGGEGIWFF
V: TRBV5-1; CDR3: CASSLTVQTSTEAFF
V: TRBV23-1; CDR3: CASSQPNRGRDSNQPQHF
V: TRBV2; CDR3: CASSDMTSTDTQYF
V: TRBV10-3; CDR3: CAISESSGGANYGYTF
V: TRBV5-1; CDR3: CASTTGTGETQYF
V: TRBV29-1; CDR3: CSFQGGDYGYTF
V: TRBV7-8; CDR3: CASRGLASYEQYF
V: TRBV13; CDR3: CASSLGWTSYTDTQYF
V: TRBV2; CDR3: CASIRGTNTGELFF
V: TRBV4-1; CDR3: CASSQGRGNTEAFF
V: TRBV2; CDR3: CASNRGPNQPQHF
V: TRBV4-1; CDR3: CASSHSTGTGIFSYEQYF
V: TRBV7-9; CDR3: CASSSSQGAYGYTF
V: TRBV10-3; CDR3: CAISDYGGRVTDTQYF
V: TRBV6-5; CDR3: CASKGLSYNEQFF
V: TRBV4-1; CDR3: CASSQGLLPNQPQHF
V: TRBV28; CDR3: CASSLDMDRGNTEAFF
V: TRBV6-5; CDR3: CASSYSSSGGRETQYF
V: TRBV5-1; CDR3: CASSRTGLNTEAFF
V: TRBV30; CDR3: CAWTQSGSKTQYF
V: TRBV10-3; CDR3: CAISDHRDSTYEQYF
V: TRBV6-5; CDR3: CASSYWGLRGVEQYF
V: TRBV5-1; CDR3: CASSWDIPNTGELFF
V: TRBV20-1; CDR3: CSARSGQPQHF
V: TRBV2; CDR3: CASNTRTGLTDTQYF
V: TRBV18; CDR3: CASSPPSQGGTQYF
V: TRBV7-2; CDR3: CASSATWGPETQYF
V: TRBV28; CDR3: CASRVPDGAYEQYF
V: TRBV19; CDR3: CASSVRLAGGYNEQFF
V: TRBV5-4; CDR3: CASSWTEGTDTQYF
V: TRBV5-6; CDR3: CASSLAPGTGSDYGYTF
V: TRBV5-4; CDR3: CASSLAGSSVYEQYF